The following is a TCR beta chain sequence with its context. The data are from a study of blood T cell repertoires in COVID-19. Produced via immunoSEQ multiplex PCR; TCRdb's table is partial and in-frame only. The profile shows 50,000 to 65,000 clones, approximately 80% of them singletons. The germline V gene has CDR1 SGHVS and CDR2 FNYEAQ. There are 15 residues in the CDR3. V shed 4 bases and J 2 bases; nucleotides not matched to a gene: 5. The receptor's source is a woman aged 55-70 years with acute or convalescent COVID-19. Sequencing was performed on peripheral blood. J is TRBJ1-1 and V is TRBV7-6; 9 nucleotides line up with TRBD1. The CDR3 nucleotides read TGTGCCAGCAGCTACGGACAGGGGCGAAACACTGAAGCTTTCTTT. This codes for CASSYGQGRNTEAFF.